Listed below are T cell receptor beta chains from one sample, sequenced in a study of regulatory T cells in long-lasting Graves disease. TCRdb re-called the multiplex PCR reads with MiXCR, one entry per CDR3 protein. The top ten clones hold 12% of a sample with about 200,000 distinct CDR3 sequences, roughly 19% of them seen once. The data were also submitted as part of a second study, on T cells in Graves' hyperthyroidism and ophthalmopathy.

The input for sequencing was peripheral blood mononuclear cells (PBMCs), taken at new diagnosis, from a patient treated with antithyroid drugs. These receptors were taken from a woman in her twenties or thirties with Graves disease. Both conserved end residues are trimmed from each CDR3.

v_gene: TRBV20-1; j_gene: TRBJ1-6; CDR3aa: SAFDRDNSPLH
v_gene: TRBV27; j_gene: TRBJ1-1; CDR3aa: ASRRQGTDTEAF
v_gene: TRBV6-2/TRBV6-3; j_gene: TRBJ1-1; CDR3aa: ASSYSMVNTEAF
v_gene: TRBV11-1; j_gene: TRBJ1-6; CDR3aa: ASSDLRADRREFPLH
v_gene: TRBV27; j_gene: TRBJ1-1; CDR3aa: ASSFWGQGMNTEAF
v_gene: TRBV19; j_gene: TRBJ2-7; CDR3aa: ASSEAGTYSYEQY
v_gene: TRBV7-2; j_gene: TRBJ2-2; CDR3aa: ASSRTLTGELF
v_gene: TRBV28; j_gene: TRBJ2-3; CDR3aa: ASRQGTDTQY
v_gene: TRBV11-2; j_gene: TRBJ2-2; CDR3aa: ASSFGLAGELF
v_gene: TRBV5-1; j_gene: TRBJ2-7; CDR3aa: ASSSLAGSNEQY
v_gene: TRBV6-2/TRBV6-3; j_gene: TRBJ2-2; CDR3aa: ASSLWTGELF
v_gene: TRBV6-5; j_gene: TRBJ1-5; CDR3aa: ASSYSRNQPQH
v_gene: TRBV28; j_gene: TRBJ2-2; CDR3aa: ASSLGGPSTGELF
v_gene: TRBV6-1; j_gene: TRBJ2-5; CDR3aa: ASQSNWETQY
v_gene: TRBV2; j_gene: TRBJ2-3; CDR3aa: ASSKAQAGADTQY
v_gene: TRBV5-4; j_gene: TRBJ2-3; CDR3aa: ASSLESGKTDTQY
v_gene: TRBV27; j_gene: TRBJ1-6; CDR3aa: ASSELSSYNSPLH
v_gene: TRBV28; j_gene: TRBJ2-5; CDR3aa: ASSFTQGPGETQY
v_gene: TRBV7-3; j_gene: TRBJ2-7; CDR3aa: ASRGNGEQY
v_gene: TRBV24-1; j_gene: TRBJ2-3; CDR3aa: ATSALTSTDTQY
v_gene: TRBV6-1; j_gene: TRBJ1-1; CDR3aa: ASASQFAVNTEAF
v_gene: TRBV12-3/TRBV12-4; j_gene: TRBJ1-5; CDR3aa: ASSLGDGNQPQH
v_gene: TRBV6-1; j_gene: TRBJ1-1; CDR3aa: ATRGQMSTEAF
v_gene: TRBV6-4; j_gene: TRBJ1-4; CDR3aa: ASSDLKTGESNEKLF
v_gene: TRBV10-3; j_gene: TRBJ1-2; CDR3aa: AIGGTAYGYT
v_gene: TRBV2; j_gene: TRBJ1-1; CDR3aa: ASRLGAWTEAF
v_gene: TRBV29-1; j_gene: TRBJ1-2; CDR3aa: SVEVRVDDGYT
v_gene: TRBV6-1; j_gene: TRBJ2-3; CDR3aa: ASSEVRGPDTQY
v_gene: TRBV11-2; j_gene: TRBJ2-1; CDR3aa: ASSLEGSGTLPF
v_gene: TRBV6-4; j_gene: TRBJ2-1; CDR3aa: ASSPGTSGDWKQF
v_gene: TRBV5-1; j_gene: TRBJ1-6; CDR3aa: ASSLVSGVNSPLH
v_gene: TRBV5-4; j_gene: TRBJ1-6; CDR3aa: ASSLGGTGNSPLH
v_gene: TRBV6-4; j_gene: TRBJ2-1; CDR3aa: ASSDSAGGADNEQF
v_gene: TRBV7-8; j_gene: TRBJ2-5; CDR3aa: ASSRLSQETQY
v_gene: TRBV11-2; j_gene: TRBJ2-5; CDR3aa: ASSLVGAGGKETQH
v_gene: TRBV19; j_gene: TRBJ1-1; CDR3aa: ASTTGMNTEAF
v_gene: TRBV20-1; j_gene: TRBJ2-7; CDR3aa: SARDKGAPYEQY
v_gene: TRBV6-5; j_gene: TRBJ2-5; CDR3aa: ASSYLWGSGDQETQY
v_gene: TRBV5-6; j_gene: TRBJ2-3; CDR3aa: ASSRQQRTDTQY
v_gene: TRBV7-2; j_gene: TRBJ1-2; CDR3aa: ASSSRTGGDSDYGYT
v_gene: TRBV5-4; j_gene: TRBJ2-3; CDR3aa: ATSPRGGGGGWDTQY
v_gene: TRBV27; j_gene: TRBJ1-2; CDR3aa: ASSQGASPASYGYT
v_gene: TRBV12-3/TRBV12-4; j_gene: TRBJ1-2; CDR3aa: ASSFTGNGYT
v_gene: TRBV6-4; j_gene: TRBJ2-2; CDR3aa: ASSDSVDASTGELF
v_gene: TRBV18; j_gene: TRBJ2-1; CDR3aa: ASSPPGRGGQNEQF
v_gene: TRBV9; j_gene: TRBJ2-6; CDR3aa: ASSVLGSGWSGANVLT
v_gene: TRBV7-6; j_gene: TRBJ2-2; CDR3aa: ASSSVIAGPTNTGELF
v_gene: TRBV19; j_gene: TRBJ1-2; CDR3aa: ASSIRPAEYGYT
v_gene: TRBV6-2/TRBV6-3; j_gene: TRBJ2-1; CDR3aa: GVTERSYNEQF
v_gene: TRBV27; j_gene: TRBJ1-4; CDR3aa: ASSSVRSEKLF
v_gene: TRBV30; j_gene: TRBJ1-5; CDR3aa: AWSPRGGNNQPQH
v_gene: TRBV6-2/TRBV6-3; j_gene: TRBJ2-7; CDR3aa: ASTDRSGSRDYEQY